This T cell receptor beta chain stems from a study of cytomegalovirus exposure and HLA in healthy donors. The CDR3 consists of 18 residues. Trimming cost V 4 bases and J 0 bases; bases outside gene matches: 10. Germline lookup yields CDR1 SEHNR and CDR2 FQNEAQ (reference sequence). It was with 60 Vbeta and 13 Jbeta primers that the PCR ran. The table came from immunoSEQ multiplex PCR; TCRdb's copy has only in-frame clones and leaves some out. The table includes roughly 130,000 clones, over 70% detected once. This TCR was recovered from a woman aged 40 to 50 in good health and CMV-seronegative. Sequencing was performed on PBMCs. The chain combines TRBV7-9 with TRBJ2-5; 11 positions agree with TRBD2. The CDR3 coding sequence is TGTGCCAGCAGCTCTTCCCTAGCGGGAGGTGGGAACCAAGAGACCCAGTACTTC. Translating gives CASSSSLAGGGNQETQYF. The full variable domain, in which reference TRBV7-9 and TRBJ2-5 provide the parts outside the CDR3, is DTGVSQNPRHKITKRGQNVTFRCDPISEHNRLYWYRQTLGQGPEFLTYFQNEAQLEKSRLLSDRFSAERPKGSFSTLEIQRTEQGDSAMYLCASSSSLAGGGNQETQYFGPGTRLLVL.